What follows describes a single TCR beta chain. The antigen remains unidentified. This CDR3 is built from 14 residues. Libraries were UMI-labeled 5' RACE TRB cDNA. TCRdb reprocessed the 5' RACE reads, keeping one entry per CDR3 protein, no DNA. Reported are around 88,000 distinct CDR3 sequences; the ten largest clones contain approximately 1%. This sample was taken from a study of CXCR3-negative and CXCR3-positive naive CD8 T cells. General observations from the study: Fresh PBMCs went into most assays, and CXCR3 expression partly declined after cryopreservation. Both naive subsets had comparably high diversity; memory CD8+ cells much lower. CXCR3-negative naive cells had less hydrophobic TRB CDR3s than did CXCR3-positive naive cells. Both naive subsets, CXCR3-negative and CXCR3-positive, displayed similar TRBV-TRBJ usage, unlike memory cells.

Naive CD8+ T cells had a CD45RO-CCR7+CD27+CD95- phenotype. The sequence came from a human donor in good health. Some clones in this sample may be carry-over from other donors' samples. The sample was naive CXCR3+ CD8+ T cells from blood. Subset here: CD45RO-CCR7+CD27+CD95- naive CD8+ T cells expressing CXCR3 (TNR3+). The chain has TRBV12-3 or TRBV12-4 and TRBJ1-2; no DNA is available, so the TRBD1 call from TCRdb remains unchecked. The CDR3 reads CASSLVTGGGGYTF.